Sequencing of this T cell receptor (beta chain) was carried out in a study of T-cell reconstitution after alpha-beta-depleted transplantation in children. Study-wide results and caveats: From surviving recipient T cells and thymic progenitors came the high day-60 TCRbeta diversity observed in some patients. About two months after transplant, alpha-beta T cells reportedly came from several hundred expanded graft clones. Counts and diversity of T cells one year after transplant came mostly from newly produced T cells.

As it was prepared, the TCRbeta library received unique molecular identifiers. TCRdb called the PCR reads again in MiXCR, with one record for every CDR3 protein. The table includes 450,000 to 550,000 distinct CDR3 sequences, approximately 10% detected once. For this clonotype: Its antigen is unknown.

The CDR3 runs 13 residues. Per germline, CDR1 SGDLS and CDR2 YYNGEE. V lost 3 bases and J lost 8, with 14 bases in between. The V and J genes are TRBV9 and TRBJ1-2; D is unresolved. The TCR comes from a female patient aged 2-15 years who had a stem cell transplant for aplastic anemia, so the T cells may come from the graft donor. The specimen comprised PBMCs, mostly from graft donor cells, sampled 180 days after TCRalphabeta/CD19-depleted stem cell transplant. CDR3 nucleotides: TGTGCCAGCAGCGCCTTCCTGGCGGCGGGCTACACCTTC. It translates to CASSAFLAAGYTF.